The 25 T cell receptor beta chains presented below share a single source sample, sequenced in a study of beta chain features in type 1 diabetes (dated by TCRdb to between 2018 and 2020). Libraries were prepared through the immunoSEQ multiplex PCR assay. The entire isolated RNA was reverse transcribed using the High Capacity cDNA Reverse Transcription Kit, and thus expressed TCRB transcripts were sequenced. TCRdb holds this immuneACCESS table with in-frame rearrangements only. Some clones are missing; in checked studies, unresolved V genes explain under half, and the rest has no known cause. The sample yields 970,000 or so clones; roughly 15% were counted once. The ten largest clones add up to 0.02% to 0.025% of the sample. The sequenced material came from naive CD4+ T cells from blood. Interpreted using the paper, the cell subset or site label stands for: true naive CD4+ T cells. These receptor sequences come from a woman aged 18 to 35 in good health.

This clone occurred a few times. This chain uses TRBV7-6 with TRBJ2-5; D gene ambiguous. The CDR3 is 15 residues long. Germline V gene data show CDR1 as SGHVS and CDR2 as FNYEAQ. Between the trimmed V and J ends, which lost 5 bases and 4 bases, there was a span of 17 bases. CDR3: CASSLPGILGETQYF. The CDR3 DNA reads TGTGCCAGCAGCCTCCCTGGGATCCTGGGAGAGACCCAGTACTTC. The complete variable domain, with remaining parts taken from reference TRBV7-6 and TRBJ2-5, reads GAGVSQSPRYKVTKRGQDVALRCDPISGHVSLYWYRQALGQGPEFLTYFNYEAQQDKSGLPNDRFSAERPEGSISTLTIQRTEQRDSAMYRCASSLPGILGETQYFGPGTRLLVL.

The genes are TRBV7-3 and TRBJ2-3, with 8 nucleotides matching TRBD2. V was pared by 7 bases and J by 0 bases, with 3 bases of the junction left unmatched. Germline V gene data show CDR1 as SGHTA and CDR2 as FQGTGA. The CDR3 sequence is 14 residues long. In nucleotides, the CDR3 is TGTGCCAGCACTAGCGGGTCTAGCACAGATACGCAGTATTTT. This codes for CASTSGSSTDTQYF.

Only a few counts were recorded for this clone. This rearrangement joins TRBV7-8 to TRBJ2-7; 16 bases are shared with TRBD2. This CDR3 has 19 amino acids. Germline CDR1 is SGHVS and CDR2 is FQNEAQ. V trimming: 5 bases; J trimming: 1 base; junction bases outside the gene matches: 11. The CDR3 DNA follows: TGTGCCAGCAGCGGCGGGACTAGCGGGAGGGCTTTACGGTCCTACGAGCAGTACTTC. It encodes CASSGGTSGRALRSYEQYF.

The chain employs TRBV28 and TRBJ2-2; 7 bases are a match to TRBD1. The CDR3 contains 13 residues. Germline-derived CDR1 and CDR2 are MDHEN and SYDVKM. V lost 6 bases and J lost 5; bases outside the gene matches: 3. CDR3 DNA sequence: TGTGCCAGCAGCCGGGACAGAACCGGGGAGCTGTTTTTT. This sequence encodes CASSRDRTGELFF.

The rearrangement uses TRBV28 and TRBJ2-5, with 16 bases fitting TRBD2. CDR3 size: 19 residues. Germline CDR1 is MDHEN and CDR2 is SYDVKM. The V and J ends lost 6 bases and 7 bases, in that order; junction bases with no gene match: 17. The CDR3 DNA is TGTGCCAGCAGCCCAGGGACTAGCGGGAGGGGCCTGGCATGGGGGACCCAGTACTTC. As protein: CASSPGTSGRGLAWGTQYF. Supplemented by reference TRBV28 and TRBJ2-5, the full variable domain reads DVKVTQSSRYLVKRTGEKVFLECVQDMDHENMFWYRQDPGLGLRLIYFSYDVKMKEKGDIPEGYSVSREKKERFSLILESASTNQTSMYLCASSPGTSGRGLAWGTQYFGPGTRLLVL.

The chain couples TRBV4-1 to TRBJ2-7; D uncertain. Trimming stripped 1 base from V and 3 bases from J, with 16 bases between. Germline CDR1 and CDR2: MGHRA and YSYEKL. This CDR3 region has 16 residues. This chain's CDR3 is CASSQVVATYNYEQYF. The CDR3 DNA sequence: TGCGCCAGCAGCCAAGTAGTGGCTACCTACAACTACGAGCAGTACTTC.

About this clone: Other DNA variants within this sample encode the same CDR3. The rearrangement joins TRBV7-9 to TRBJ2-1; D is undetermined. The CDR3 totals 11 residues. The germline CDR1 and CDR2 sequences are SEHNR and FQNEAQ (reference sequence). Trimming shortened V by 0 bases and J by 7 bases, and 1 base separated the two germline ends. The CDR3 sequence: CASSLANEQFF. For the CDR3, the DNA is TGTGCCAGCAGCTTAGCGAATGAGCAGTTCTTC.

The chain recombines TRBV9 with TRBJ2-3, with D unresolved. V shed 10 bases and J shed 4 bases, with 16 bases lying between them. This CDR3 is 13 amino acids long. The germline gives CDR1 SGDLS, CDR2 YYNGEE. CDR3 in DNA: TGTGCCCGATTGGGTGGGTACGCAGATACGCAGTATTTT. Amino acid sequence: CARLGGYADTQYF.

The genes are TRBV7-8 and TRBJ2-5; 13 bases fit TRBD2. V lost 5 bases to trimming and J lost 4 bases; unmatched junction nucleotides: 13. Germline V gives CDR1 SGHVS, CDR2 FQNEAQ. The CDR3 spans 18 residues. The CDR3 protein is CASSARRLAGGKRETQYF. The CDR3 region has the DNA TGTGCCAGCAGCGCGAGGAGACTAGCGGGAGGAAAGCGAGAGACCCAGTACTTC.

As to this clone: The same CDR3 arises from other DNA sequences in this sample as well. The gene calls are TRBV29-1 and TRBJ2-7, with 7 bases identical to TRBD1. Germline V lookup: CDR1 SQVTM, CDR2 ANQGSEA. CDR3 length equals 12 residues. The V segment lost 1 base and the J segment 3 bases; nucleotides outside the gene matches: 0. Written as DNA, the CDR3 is TGCAGCGTTGAAGGGACAGGCTACGAGCAGTACTTC. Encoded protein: CSVEGTGYEQYF.

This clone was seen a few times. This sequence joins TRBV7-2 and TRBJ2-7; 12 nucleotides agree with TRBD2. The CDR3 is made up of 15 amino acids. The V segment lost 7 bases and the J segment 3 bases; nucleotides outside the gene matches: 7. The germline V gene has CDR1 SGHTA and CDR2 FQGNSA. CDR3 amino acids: CASTPTSGRFYEQYF. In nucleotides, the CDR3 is TGTGCCAGCACCCCGACTAGCGGGAGATTCTACGAGCAGTACTTC.

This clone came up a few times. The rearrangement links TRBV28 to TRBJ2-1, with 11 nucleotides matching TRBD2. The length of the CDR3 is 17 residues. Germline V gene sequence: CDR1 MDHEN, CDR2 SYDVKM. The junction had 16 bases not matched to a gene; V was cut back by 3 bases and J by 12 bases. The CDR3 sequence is CASSFRLAGQGRSGQFF. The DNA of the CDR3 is TGTGCCAGCAGTTTCCGACTAGCGGGACAGGGCCGTTCTGGGCAGTTCTTC. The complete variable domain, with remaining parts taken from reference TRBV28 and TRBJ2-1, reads DVKVTQSSRYLVKRTGEKVFLECVQDMDHENMFWYRQDPGLGLRLIYFSYDVKMKEKGDIPEGYSVSREKKERFSLILESASTNQTSMYLCASSFRLAGQGRSGQFFGPGTRLTVL.

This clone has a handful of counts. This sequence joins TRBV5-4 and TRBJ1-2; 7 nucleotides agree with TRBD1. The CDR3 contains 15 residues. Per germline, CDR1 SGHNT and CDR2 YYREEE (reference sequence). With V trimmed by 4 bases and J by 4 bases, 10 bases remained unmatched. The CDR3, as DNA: TGTGCCAGCAGCCAATCGGGACAGAGTTTCTATGGCTACACCTTC. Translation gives CASSQSGQSFYGYTF.

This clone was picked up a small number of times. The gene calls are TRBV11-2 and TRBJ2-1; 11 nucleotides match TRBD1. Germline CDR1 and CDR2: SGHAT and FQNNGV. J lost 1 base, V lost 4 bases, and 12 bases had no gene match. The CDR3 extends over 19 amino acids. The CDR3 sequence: CASSYRTGGALISYNEQFF. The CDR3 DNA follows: TGTGCCAGCAGCTACCGGACAGGGGGCGCCTTAATTTCCTACAATGAGCAGTTCTTC. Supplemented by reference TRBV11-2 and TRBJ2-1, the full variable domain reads EAGVAQSPRYKIIEKRQSVAFWCNPISGHATLYWYQQILGQGPKLLIQFQNNGVVDDSQLPKDRFSAERLKGVDSTLKIQPAKLEDSAVYLCASSYRTGGALISYNEQFFGPGTRLTVL.

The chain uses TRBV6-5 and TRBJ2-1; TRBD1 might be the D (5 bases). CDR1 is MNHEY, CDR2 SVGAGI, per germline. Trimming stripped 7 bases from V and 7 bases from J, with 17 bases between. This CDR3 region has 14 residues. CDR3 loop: CASKGRVGSNEQFF. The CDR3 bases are TGTGCCAGCAAGGGGCGCGTTGGGTCGAATGAGCAGTTCTTC.

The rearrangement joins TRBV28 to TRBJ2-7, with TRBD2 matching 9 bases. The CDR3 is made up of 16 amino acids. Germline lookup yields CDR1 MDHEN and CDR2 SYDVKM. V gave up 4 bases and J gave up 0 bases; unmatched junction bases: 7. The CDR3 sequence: CASSYPSGTSSYEQYF. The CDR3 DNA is TGTGCCAGCAGTTATCCTAGCGGGACAAGCTCCTACGAGCAGTACTTC.

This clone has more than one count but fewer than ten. This chain's CDR3 is CASSQLTSGRDTQYF. DNA of the CDR3: TGCGCCAGCAGCCAACTGACTAGCGGGAGAGACACGCAGTATTTT. This chain joins TRBV4-3 and TRBJ2-3; TRBD2 matches 12 bases. The CDR3 sequence is 15 residues long. V lost 2 bases and J lost 9; bases outside the gene matches: 6. Germline-derived CDR1 and CDR2 are LGHNA and YSLEER.

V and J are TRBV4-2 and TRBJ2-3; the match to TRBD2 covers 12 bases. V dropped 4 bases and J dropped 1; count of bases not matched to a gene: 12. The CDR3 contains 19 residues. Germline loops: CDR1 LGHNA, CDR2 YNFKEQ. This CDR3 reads CASSPYGTSGPLGTDTQYF. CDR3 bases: TGTGCCAGCAGCCCTTACGGGACTAGCGGGCCTTTGGGCACAGATACGCAGTATTTT.

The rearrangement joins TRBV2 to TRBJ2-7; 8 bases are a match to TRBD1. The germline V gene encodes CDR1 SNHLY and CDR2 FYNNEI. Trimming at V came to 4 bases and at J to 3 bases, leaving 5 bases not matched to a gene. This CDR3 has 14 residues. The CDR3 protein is CASSGTGRNYEQYF. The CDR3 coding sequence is TGTGCCAGCAGTGGGACAGGGAGAAACTACGAGCAGTACTTC.

The CDR3: CASSQVERGNSGANVLTF. The CDR3 DNA is TGCGCCAGCAGCCAAGTTGAGCGGGGGAACTCTGGGGCCAACGTCCTGACTTTC. V usage is TRBV4-1 and J usage is TRBJ2-6, with 8 bases aligning to TRBD2. The CDR3 is 18 amino acids. V shed 1 base, J shed 0 bases, and the junction held 5 bases outside the gene matches. CDR1 is MGHRA, CDR2 YSYEKL, per germline.

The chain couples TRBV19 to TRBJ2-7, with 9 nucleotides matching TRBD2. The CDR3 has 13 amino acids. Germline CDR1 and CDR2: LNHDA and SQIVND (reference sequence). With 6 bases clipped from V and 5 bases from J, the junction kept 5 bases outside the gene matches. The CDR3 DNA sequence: TGTGCCAGTAGACGAGCGGGAGGCCACGAGCAGTACTTC. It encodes CASRRAGGHEQYF.

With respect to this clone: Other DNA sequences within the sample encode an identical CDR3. This CDR3 is CASSLGNYGYTF. The CDR3 DNA reads TGTGCCAGCAGCTTGGGCAACTATGGCTACACCTTC. The chain uses TRBV5-6 and TRBJ1-2; D is unresolved. This CDR3 comprises 12 residues. Germline assignment: CDR1 SGHDT and CDR2 YYEEEE. V lost 0 bases, J lost 2 bases, and 2 bases lay in between.

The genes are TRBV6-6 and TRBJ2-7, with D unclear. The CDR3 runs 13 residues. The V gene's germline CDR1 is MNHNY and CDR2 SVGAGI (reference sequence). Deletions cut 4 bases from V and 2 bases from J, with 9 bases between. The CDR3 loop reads CASSFSLPYEQYF. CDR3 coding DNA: TGTGCCAGCAGTTTTAGTCTTCCCTACGAGCAGTACTTC.

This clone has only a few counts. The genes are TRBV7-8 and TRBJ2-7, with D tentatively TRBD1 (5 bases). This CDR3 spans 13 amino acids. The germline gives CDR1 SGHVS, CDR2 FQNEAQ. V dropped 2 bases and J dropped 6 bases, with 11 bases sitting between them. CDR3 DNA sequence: TGTGCCAGCAGCTTACGTAGGGGTGGCGAGCAGTACTTC. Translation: CASSLRRGGEQYF. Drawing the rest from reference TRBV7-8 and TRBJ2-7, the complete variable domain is GAGVSQSPRYKVAKRGQDVALRCDPISGHVSLFWYQQALGQGPEFLTYFQNEAQLDKSGLPSDRFFAERPEGSVSTLKIQRTQQEDSAVYLCASSLRRGGEQYFGPGTRLTVT.

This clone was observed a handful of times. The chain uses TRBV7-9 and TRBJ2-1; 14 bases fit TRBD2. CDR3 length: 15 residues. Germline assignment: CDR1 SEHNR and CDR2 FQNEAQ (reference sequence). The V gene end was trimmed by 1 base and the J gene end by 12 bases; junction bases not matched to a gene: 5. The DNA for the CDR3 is TGTGCCAGCAGCTTAGGGGGGACTAGCGGGAGTCGGCAGTTCTTC. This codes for CASSLGGTSGSRQFF.